The T cell receptor (beta chain) described here comes from a study of early stage breast cancer tumors. Concerning this clone: Its antigen is not identified.

Notes on the study in general: Enriched TCRB sequences shared across patients were mostly commonly generated sequences. Compared with adjacent normal breast, tumors showed about 2.4-fold denser, more clonal T cells. Chain pairing and CD4, CD8 or FOXP3 expression were not captured.

This table comes from immunoSEQ multiplex PCR, and its TCRdb copy is limited to in-frame clones, with some not included. Among fewer than 70,000 clones, 65% to 85% were seen once, and the ten largest hold approximately 4.5%. The CDR3 is 11 residues long. CDR1 is GTSNPN, CDR2 SVGIG, per germline (reference sequence). V was shortened by 5 bases and J by 4 bases, with 7 bases between the two germline ends. Sequenced input: blood. This receptor was identified in a person aged 40-50 years with breast cancer. V and J are TRBV30 and TRBJ2-3; D remains unclear. The CDR3 is CAWDTPDTQYF. As DNA, the CDR3 is TGTGCCTGGGATACTCCAGATACGCAGTATTTT.